A selection of T cell receptor beta chains follows, all from one sample in a study of shared clonotypes between healthy human individuals. The repertoire was sequenced with immunoSEQ multiplex PCR; TCRdb's copy has only in-frame clones and lacks some. The sample records roughly 640,000 clones, approximately 97% being singletons. Material: naive CD4+ T cells sorted from blood. The receptors derive from a woman aged 30 to 39 in good health. Both conserved end residues are part of each CDR3. The D gene is left open where the match is weak. Clone size is given for some rows only: seen once, a few or many times, or a class if the clone is expanded.

v_gene: TRBV5-8
abundance: once
len: 12
j_gene: TRBJ1-5
d_gene: .
CDR3nt: TGTGCCAGCAGCCGGTCCAATCAGCCCCAGCATTTT
CDR3aa: CASSRSNQPQHF

v_gene: TRBV5-6
abundance: .
len: 14
j_gene: TRBJ2-5
d_gene: TRBD2
CDR3nt: TGTGCCAGCAGCTTGGCACCTAGCGGAGAGACCCAGTACTTC
CDR3aa: CASSLAPSGETQYF

v_gene: TRBV25-1
abundance: .
len: 18
j_gene: TRBJ2-7
d_gene: TRBD2
CDR3nt: TGTGCCAGCAGTGCAGAACTAGGGACTAGCGGGAGGTCCTACGAGCAGTACTTC
CDR3aa: CASSAELGTSGRSYEQYF

v_gene: TRBV28
abundance: .
len: 15
j_gene: TRBJ2-2
d_gene: .
CDR3nt: TGTGCCAGCAGTCCTTTGATCCACCTCACCGGGGAGCTGTTTTTT
CDR3aa: CASSPLIHLTGELFF

v_gene: TRBV18
abundance: .
len: 16
j_gene: TRBJ2-7
d_gene: TRBD2
CDR3nt: TGTGCCAGCTCCCAAATAAGCCTAGCGGAAGGGAACGAGCAGTACTTC
CDR3aa: CASSQISLAEGNEQYF

v_gene: TRBV28
abundance: .
len: 16
j_gene: TRBJ2-7
d_gene: .
CDR3nt: TGTGCCAGCAGTTTAGAGGGCAATCTCGAGGGCCTCGAGCAGTACTTC
CDR3aa: CASSLEGNLEGLEQYF

v_gene: TRBV5-6
abundance: .
len: 16
j_gene: TRBJ2-3
d_gene: TRBD1
CDR3nt: TGTGCCAGCAGCTTGTTGGGACAGGGCCTCACAGATACGCAGTATTTT
CDR3aa: CASSLLGQGLTDTQYF

v_gene: TRBV4-1
abundance: once
len: 17
j_gene: TRBJ2-2
d_gene: .
CDR3nt: TGCGCCAGCAGCCAATATTGGGGGACGGGGAACACCGGGGAGCTGTTTTTT
CDR3aa: CASSQYWGTGNTGELFF

v_gene: TRBV27
abundance: once
len: 16
j_gene: TRBJ2-2
d_gene: .
CDR3nt: TGTGCCAGCAGTCACCCTGTGGGGGGCGGCACCGGGGAGCTGTTTTTT
CDR3aa: CASSHPVGGGTGELFF

v_gene: TRBV18
abundance: .
len: 14
j_gene: TRBJ2-1
d_gene: .
CDR3nt: TGTGCCAGCTCACCACCGGGAGTCAGGGGTGAGCAGTTCTTC
CDR3aa: CASSPPGVRGEQFF

v_gene: TRBV6-5
abundance: .
len: 14
j_gene: TRBJ1-2
d_gene: .
CDR3nt: TGTGCCAGCAGCCCCGCGCTGGGCGGTGGTGGCTACACCTTC
CDR3aa: CASSPALGGGGYTF

v_gene: TRBV2
abundance: .
len: 13
j_gene: TRBJ2-4
d_gene: TRBD2
CDR3nt: TGTGCCAGCATGGCGGGAGTGGTAAACATTCAGTACTTC
CDR3aa: CASMAGVVNIQYF

v_gene: TRBV19
abundance: .
len: 16
j_gene: TRBJ1-2
d_gene: TRBD1
CDR3nt: TGTGCCAGTAGTATCGTCGGGACAGGGACTAACTATGGCTACACCTTC
CDR3aa: CASSIVGTGTNYGYTF

v_gene: TRBV19
abundance: .
len: 15
j_gene: TRBJ2-4
d_gene: .
CDR3nt: TGTGCCAGTAGAGACCCGGGGTTGGGCAAAAACATTCAGTACTTC
CDR3aa: CASRDPGLGKNIQYF

v_gene: TRBV27
abundance: .
len: 15
j_gene: TRBJ2-7
d_gene: TRBD1
CDR3nt: TGTGCCAGCAGTTTTACCGCGGGACAGGGGCACGAGCAGTACTTC
CDR3aa: CASSFTAGQGHEQYF

v_gene: TRBV6-1
abundance: once
len: 14
j_gene: TRBJ1-2
d_gene: .
CDR3nt: TGTGCCAGCACCCTAGAGGAGGTCTCCTATGGCTACACCTTC
CDR3aa: CASTLEEVSYGYTF

v_gene: TRBV28
abundance: .
len: 17
j_gene: TRBJ1-2
d_gene: TRBD1
CDR3nt: TGTGCCAGCAGTTCACGCAGGGGGGGAAAACTAGGATTTGGCTACACCTTC
CDR3aa: CASSSRRGGKLGFGYTF

v_gene: TRBV28
abundance: .
len: 13
j_gene: TRBJ1-1
d_gene: .
CDR3nt: TGTGCCAGCAGTTTCGAGGGTCCCACTGAAGCTTTCTTT
CDR3aa: CASSFEGPTEAFF

v_gene: TRBV29-1
abundance: .
len: 11
j_gene: TRBJ2-5
d_gene: .
CDR3nt: TGCAGAGCGGCCTTCGGGCAGACCCAGTACTTC
CDR3aa: CRAAFGQTQYF

v_gene: TRBV2
abundance: .
len: 15
j_gene: TRBJ1-1
d_gene: TRBD1
CDR3nt: TGTGCCAATTTCCGGGACAGGGGCATGAACACTGAAGCTTTCTTT
CDR3aa: CANFRDRGMNTEAFF